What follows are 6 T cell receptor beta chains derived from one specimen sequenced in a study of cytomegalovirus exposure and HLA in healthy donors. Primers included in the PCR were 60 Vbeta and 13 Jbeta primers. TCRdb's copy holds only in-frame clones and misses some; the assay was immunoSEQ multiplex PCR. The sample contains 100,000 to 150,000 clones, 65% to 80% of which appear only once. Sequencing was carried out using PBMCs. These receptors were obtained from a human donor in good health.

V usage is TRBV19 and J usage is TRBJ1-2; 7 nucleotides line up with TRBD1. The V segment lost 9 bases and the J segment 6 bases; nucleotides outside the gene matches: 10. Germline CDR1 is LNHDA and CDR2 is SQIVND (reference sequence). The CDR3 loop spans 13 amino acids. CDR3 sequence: CASLSRTGHGYTF. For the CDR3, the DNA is TGTGCCAGCCTCTCGAGGACAGGACATGGCTACACCTTC.

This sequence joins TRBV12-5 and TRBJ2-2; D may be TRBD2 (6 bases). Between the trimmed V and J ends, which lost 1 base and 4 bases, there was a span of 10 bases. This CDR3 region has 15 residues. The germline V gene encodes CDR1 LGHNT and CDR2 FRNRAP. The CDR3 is CASGLARGFTGELFF. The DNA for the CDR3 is TGTGCTAGTGGTTTGGCTCGGGGGTTCACCGGGGAGCTGTTTTTT.

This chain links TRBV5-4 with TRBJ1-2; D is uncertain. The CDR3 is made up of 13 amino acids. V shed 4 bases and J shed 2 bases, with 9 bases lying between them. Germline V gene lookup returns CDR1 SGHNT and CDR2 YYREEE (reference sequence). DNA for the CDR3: TGTGCCAGCAGCACCCCCAGAAACTATGGCTACACCTTC. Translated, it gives CASSTPRNYGYTF.

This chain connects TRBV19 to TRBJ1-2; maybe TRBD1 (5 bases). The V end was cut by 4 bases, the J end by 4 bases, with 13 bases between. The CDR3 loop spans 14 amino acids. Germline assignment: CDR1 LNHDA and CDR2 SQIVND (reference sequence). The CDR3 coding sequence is TGTGCCAGTAGTACCCAGGGTAACGTCTATGGCTACACCTTC. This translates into CASSTQGNVYGYTF.

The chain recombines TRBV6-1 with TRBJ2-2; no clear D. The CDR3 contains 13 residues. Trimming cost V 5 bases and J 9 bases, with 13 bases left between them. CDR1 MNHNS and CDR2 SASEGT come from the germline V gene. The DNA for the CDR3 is TGTGCCAGCAGTCAGGCCTACTTGCGGGAGCTGTTTTTT. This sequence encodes CASSQAYLRELFF.

The CDR3 DNA is TGTGCCAGTAGTATTGGGCGTAGAGTGATGAACACTGAAGCTTTCTTT. This gives the protein CASSIGRRVMNTEAFF. V gene TRBV19 combines with J gene TRBJ1-1; D is ambiguous. The CDR3 totals 16 residues. The V end was cut by 3 bases, the J end by 0 bases, with 14 bases between. Germline V lookup: CDR1 LNHDA, CDR2 SQIVND (reference sequence).